This T cell receptor (beta chain) was recovered during a study of blood T cell repertoires in COVID-19. Study background: Sites across the United States, Italy and Spain contributed samples from acute and convalescent COVID-19. From T cells, B-cell-depleted T cells, or PBMCs came the material, which was cDNA or gDNA.

The authors' processing: Amplification of reference gene primers was used by the study to estimate nucleated cell counts. Assay used: immunoSEQ multiplex PCR; TCRdb lists only in-frame clones, some missing. V and J calls plus clone size are reproduced from that table; the DNA served to infer D and trimming. The sample lists some 170,000 clones; more than 80% were seen once. CDR3 length: 15 amino acids. Trimming shortened V by 5 bases and J by 7 bases, and 15 bases separated the two germline ends. Germline CDR1 reads MDHEN; CDR2 reads SYDVKM. The sequence derives from a woman aged 60-75 years with acute or convalescent COVID-19. J is TRBJ1-6 and V is TRBV28; D is ambiguous. Sequenced sample: peripheral blood. CDR3 sequence reads: CASSPYPGGNSPLHF. CDR3 nucleotides: TGTGCCAGCAGTCCCTACCCAGGCGGGAATTCACCCCTCCACTTT.